Included here is one TCR beta chain sequence, with context. Its antigen is not known. TCR beta libraries were built with iRepertoire HTBI primers and Arm-PCR of CDR3 regions. TCRdb analysed the multiplex PCR reads with MiXCR anew, one entry per CDR3 protein. The table includes 510,000 or so distinct CDR3 sequences, around 12% detected once. The data stem from a study of regulatory T cells in long-lasting Graves disease. Study findings and constraints: More public clonotypes were shared by persistent patients (around 2,800) than by new patients (about 970). Persistent Graves' patients possessed reduced TCR diversity relative to recently diagnosed ones.

Time point denoted: newly diagnosed GD, antithyroid drugs for less than 3 months. PBMCs provided the RNA from which the TCR library was made. These sequences were also reported in another study, on T cells in Graves' hyperthyroidism and ophthalmopathy. That source reports: Stable hyperthyroidism was told apart from ophthalmopathy by a model built on 13 V-J features.

The TCR sequence derives from a woman younger than 45 with Graves disease. Sequencing used peripheral blood mononuclear cells (PBMCs), obtained at new diagnosis, from a patient treated with antithyroid drugs.

The CDR3 loop reads CASSIVLGPTGANVLTF. The CDR3 region has the DNA TGTGCCAGTAGTATAGTTTTGGGGCCTACTGGGGCCAACGTCCTGACTTTC. The rearrangement joins TRBV19 to TRBJ2-6; the D gene is possibly TRBD1 (5 bases). Germline loops: CDR1 LNHDA, CDR2 SQIVND (reference sequence). CDR3 size: 17 residues. Trimming stripped 1 base from V and 2 bases from J, with 12 bases between.